The 12 T cell receptor beta chains reported below all come from one sample, sequenced in a study of regulatory T cells in long-lasting Graves disease. The TCR beta library used iRepertoire HTBI primers with Arm-PCR amplification of CDR3. TCRdb ran MiXCR on the multiplex PCR reads and lists one entry per CDR3 protein. Among approximately 310,000 distinct CDR3 sequences listed, approximately 20% were seen once. As to time point: newly diagnosed GD, antithyroid drugs for less than 3 months. PBMC RNA was the source of the TCR library. The specimen was peripheral blood mononuclear cells (PBMCs), collected at new diagnosis, from a patient treated with antithyroid drugs. The receptors originated from a female donor with Graves disease.

This clonotype was seen a few times. J is TRBJ2-3 and V is TRBV24-1, with D tentatively TRBD2 (7 bases). This CDR3 is built from 15 residues. Germline assignment: CDR1 KGHDR and CDR2 SFDVKD. V lost 6 bases to trimming and J lost 2 bases, with 14 bases between them. CDR3 in DNA: TGTGCCACCAGTTGGGGAGGGGGAAACACAGATACGCAGTATTTT. It specifies CATSWGGGNTDTQYF.

The chain couples TRBV27 to TRBJ1-5, with TRBD1 identical over 7 bases. This CDR3 is built from 15 residues. V was pared by 6 bases and J by 0 bases, with 5 bases of the junction left unmatched. Germline loops: CDR1 MNHEY, CDR2 SMNVEV (reference sequence). The CDR3 here is CASSLRTGSNQPQHF. The CDR3 bases are TGTGCCAGCAGCCTCCGGACAGGTAGCAATCAGCCCCAGCATTTT.

The genes are TRBV30 and TRBJ2-7; D possibly uses TRBD1 or TRBD2 (5 bases each). This CDR3 is built from 12 residues. Germline values: CDR1 GTSNPN, CDR2 SVGIG (reference sequence). Deletions cut 5 bases from V and 2 bases from J, with 10 bases between. The CDR3 here is CAWGLGAYEQYF. CDR3 sequence (DNA): TGTGCCTGGGGACTGGGGGCCTACGAGCAGTACTTC.

There are many counts of this clonotype. The V call is TRBV20-1, the J call TRBJ2-2; unclear D gene. The CDR3 loop spans 13 amino acids. Germline loops: CDR1 DFQATT, CDR2 SNEGSKA (reference sequence). V dropped 6 bases and J dropped 0 bases, with 8 bases sitting between them. CDR3 coding DNA: TGCAGTGCGCTTAACGCGAACACCGGGGAGCTGTTTTTT. Protein sequence: CSALNANTGELFF.

The chain links TRBV7-9 to TRBJ2-7; TRBD2 matches at 10 bases. Trimming took 6 bases from V and 7 from J; bases not matched to a gene: 15. The CDR3 runs 16 residues. The germline V gene encodes CDR1 SEHNR and CDR2 FQNEAQ (reference sequence). As DNA, the CDR3 is TGTGCCAGCAGTACTAGCGGGACCCCCTCTACTGGGGAGCAGTACTTC. This codes for CASSTSGTPSTGEQYF. The full variable domain, completed using reference TRBV7-9 and TRBJ2-7, is DTGVSQNPRHKITKRGQNVTFRCDPISEHNRLYWYRQTLGQGPEFLTYFQNEAQLEKSRLLSDRFSAERPKGSFSTLEIQRTEQGDSAMYLCASSTSGTPSTGEQYFGPGTRLTVT.

The rearrangement uses TRBV18 and TRBJ1-2; TRBD1 matches at 8 bases. This CDR3 spans 14 amino acids. Germline V lookup: CDR1 KGHSH, CDR2 LQKENI. V shed 5 bases and J 3 bases; nucleotides not matched to a gene: 5. The CDR3 here is CASSATGGDYGYTF. CDR3 DNA sequence: TGTGCCAGCTCAGCTACAGGGGGAGACTATGGCTACACCTTC.

This clonotype appeared once. V usage is TRBV4-1 and J usage is TRBJ1-2; D call uncertain. The germline V gene encodes CDR1 MGHRA and CDR2 YSYEKL. The CDR3 covers 13 residues. V dropped 3 bases and J dropped 2 bases, with 7 bases sitting between them. Here the CDR3 reads CASSQELNYGYTF. Here the CDR3 DNA reads TGCGCCAGCAGCCAGGAGTTGAACTATGGCTACACCTTC.

This clonotype was detected many times. The chain couples TRBV6-5 to TRBJ2-7, with TRBD1 identical over 7 bases. Germline lookup yields CDR1 MNHEY and CDR2 SVGAGI. Trimming removed 0 bases from V and 1 base from J; junction bases left unmatched: 3. The CDR3 length is 15 residues. In nucleotides, the CDR3 is TGTGCCAGCAGTTACTCCGGACAGGAGTCCTACGAGCAGTACTTC. Translating it yields CASSYSGQESYEQYF.

This clonotype was counted many times. The chain recombines TRBV7-9 with TRBJ1-5, with 7 bases lining up with TRBD1. This CDR3 contains 16 residues. The trim removed 5 bases at V and 7 bases at J, leaving 14 bases unmatched. Germline V gives CDR1 SEHNR, CDR2 FQNEAQ (reference sequence). DNA of the CDR3: TGTGCCAGCAGCCCTCCCGACAGGGTGGGTCCCCAGCCCCAGCATTTT. Protein product: CASSPPDRVGPQPQHF. Combining the CDR3 with reference TRBV7-9 and TRBJ1-5 gives the whole variable domain DTGVSQNPRHKITKRGQNVTFRCDPISEHNRLYWYRQTLGQGPEFLTYFQNEAQLEKSRLLSDRFSAERPKGSFSTLEIQRTEQGDSAMYLCASSPPDRVGPQPQHFGDGTRLSIL.

V is TRBV7-8 and J is TRBJ2-7; 15 bases align to TRBD2. The CDR3 consists of 16 residues. The V gene's germline CDR1 is SGHVS and CDR2 FQNEAQ. The junction had 7 bases not matched to a gene; V was cut back by 4 bases and J by 6 bases. The CDR3 region is CASSYGLAGGPGEQYF. The CDR3 region has the DNA TGTGCCAGCAGCTACGGACTAGCGGGAGGGCCGGGCGAGCAGTACTTC.

Many counts were recorded for this clonotype. J is TRBJ1-2 and V is TRBV29-1; D possibly corresponds to TRBD1 (5 bases). Germline CDR1 SQVTM, CDR2 ANQGSEA. The CDR3 is 12 residues long. V dropped 5 bases and J dropped 8 bases, with 15 bases sitting between them. The CDR3 DNA reads as TGCAGCGTTACAACCGGGACGGAGGGCTACACCTTC. Encoded protein: CSVTTGTEGYTF.

This clonotype was recorded at least ten times. V and J are TRBV12-3 or TRBV12-4 and TRBJ1-5; D unclear. With 9 bases removed from V and 0 bases from J, the gap between germline ends came to 12 bases. The CDR3 is 14 residues long. CDR3 residues: CASTSRASNQPQHF. In nucleotides, the CDR3 is TGTGCCAGTACGTCTAGGGCTAGCAATCAGCCCCAGCATTTT.